One and the same sample provided the 22 T cell receptor beta chains below, sequenced in a study of T cells in Graves' hyperthyroidism and ophthalmopathy. The CDR3 regions of TCR beta were amplified from RNA transcripts. When the TCR CDR3 underwent first-round RT-PCR, the HTBI primer set was used. TCRdb re-derived calls from the multiplex PCR reads in MiXCR, one entry per CDR3 protein. This sample yields about half a million distinct CDR3 sequences, of which roughly a quarter are seen a single time; roughly 10% belongs to the top ten. The sequencing sample was made of blood. Source of these receptors: a woman in her twenties or thirties with Graves' ophthalmopathy.

Turning to this clonotype: A much bigger clone sits one base away, suggesting this may be a read error. The conserved phenylalanine or tryptophan is not found at the CDR3 terminus, so this likely reflects a read error. The chain has TRBV5-1 and TRBJ2-6, with D perhaps assigned TRBD1 or TRBD2 (6 bases each). The germline V and J ends were trimmed by 0 bases and 4 bases, with 11 bases remaining between them. The CDR3 is 16 residues long. Germline lookup yields CDR1 SGHRS and CDR2 YFSETQ. The CDR3 loop reads CASSLGQGRGANVLTC. In nucleotides, the CDR3 is TGCGCCAGCAGCTTGGGGCAGGGGAGGGGGGCCAACGTCCTGACTTGC.

This clonotype was seen repeatedly, ten times or more. The CDR3 here is CASSSRLTSVETQYF. CDR3 in DNA: TGTGCCAGCAGTTCCCGCCTAACTAGCGTGGAGACCCAGTACTTC. This chain joins TRBV6-5 and TRBJ2-5; 7 bases fit TRBD2. This CDR3 has 15 residues. V gave up 4 bases and J gave up 5 bases; unmatched junction bases: 10. The germline V gene encodes CDR1 MNHEY and CDR2 SVGAGI.

This clonotype was recorded at least ten times. The chain uses TRBV28 and TRBJ1-1; weak D call: TRBD1 (5 bases). Per germline, CDR1 MDHEN and CDR2 SYDVKM. The length of the CDR3 is 15 residues. Trimming removed 5 bases at V and 0 bases at J, with 13 bases between. This CDR3 is CASSASRDLNTEAFF. The CDR3 DNA reads as TGTGCCAGCAGTGCCTCCAGGGACCTGAACACTGAAGCTTTCTTT.

This clonotype was detected ten times or more. The V gene is TRBV20-1, the J gene TRBJ1-2; unclear D gene. The V end lost 3 bases, the J end lost 8 bases, and 10 bases lay between the germline ends. This CDR3 contains 11 residues. Germline values: CDR1 DFQATT, CDR2 SNEGSKA (reference sequence). For the CDR3, the DNA is TGCAGTGCTAGTGAACAGTCCGGCTACACCTTC. Residues: CSASEQSGYTF.

To note about this clonotype: The junction departs from the called germline gene at one end, perhaps through a read error. The chain links TRBV13 to TRBJ1-1; no definite D call. The CDR3 runs 16 residues. Germline V gene lookup returns CDR1 PRHDT and CDR2 FYEKMQ (reference sequence). The CDR3 sequence: CASSFSGVGKNTEAFF. CDR3 coding DNA: TGTGCCAGCAGCTTTTCGGGCGTCGGGAAAAACACCGAAGCTTTCTTT.

The V and J genes are TRBV5-1 and TRBJ2-5; 9 bases fit TRBD1. The germline CDR1 and CDR2 sequences are SGHRS and YFSETQ. The CDR3 consists of 14 residues. V was pared by 7 bases and J by 4 bases, with 8 bases of the junction left unmatched. The CDR3 spells CASRPRTGVETQYF. The CDR3 DNA sequence: TGCGCCAGCCGTCCAAGGACAGGGGTAGAGACCCAGTACTTC.

This clonotype has ten or more counts. The chain links TRBV12-3 or TRBV12-4 to TRBJ2-7; D gene unclear. Trimming took off 8 bases at V and 3 bases at J, with 14 bases between the two ends. CDR3 length: 13 amino acids. CDR3 loop: CASGFTTVYEQYF. CDR3 bases: TGTGCCAGCGGGTTCACTACAGTCTACGAGCAGTACTTC.

This clonotype was seen repeatedly, ten times or more. This chain connects TRBV6-5 to TRBJ1-1; no clear D. Germline V gene sequence: CDR1 MNHEY, CDR2 SVGAGI. V was clipped by 0 bases and J by 1 base, with 9 bases between them. CDR3 length: 15 amino acids. The CDR3 region is CASSYSMTGNTEAFF. As DNA, the CDR3 is TGTGCCAGCAGTTACTCCATGACGGGGAACACTGAAGCTTTCTTT.

This clonotype occurred many times. The chain has TRBV7-9 and TRBJ2-7; D not resolved. Germline V gives CDR1 SEHNR, CDR2 FQNEAQ (reference sequence). The germline V and J ends were trimmed by 4 bases and 6 bases, with 10 bases remaining between them. The CDR3 spans 12 residues. The CDR3 is CASSSDLREQYF. DNA of the CDR3: TGTGCCAGCAGCTCGGATCTACGCGAGCAGTACTTC.

At least ten counts were recorded for this clonotype. This chain uses TRBV12-3 or TRBV12-4 with TRBJ2-2; D unresolved. Trimming shortened V by 4 bases and J by 5 bases, and 11 bases separated the two germline ends. The CDR3 runs 14 residues. CDR3 sequence (DNA): TGTGCCAGCAGTTCAAGCACGTTAACCGGGGAGCTGTTTTTT. This gives the protein CASSSSTLTGELFF.

The gene calls are TRBV19 and TRBJ2-7, with D possibly being TRBD1 (6 bases). The V gene's germline CDR1 is LNHDA and CDR2 SQIVND (reference sequence). With 7 bases removed from V and 0 bases from J, the gap between germline ends came to 16 bases. The CDR3 totals 15 residues. The CDR3 spells CASKKGDTSSYEQYF. CDR3 DNA sequence: TGTGCCAGTAAAAAGGGGGACACGAGCTCCTACGAGCAGTACTTC.

This clonotype was recorded at least ten times. DNA of the CDR3: TGTGCCAGCAGCTTCGACAGGGGACCAGAGACCCAGTACTTC. Protein product: CASSFDRGPETQYF. The chain employs TRBV11-2 and TRBJ2-5, with 8 bases that match TRBD1. The CDR3 consists of 14 residues. CDR1 is SGHAT and CDR2 is FQNNGV in the germline V gene. The V gene end was trimmed by 3 bases and the J gene end by 4 bases; junction bases not matched to a gene: 4.

As concerns this clonotype: A clone one base away is much larger, so this may be a read error. The J gene is TRBJ2-7, the V gene TRBV5-1; 7 bases match TRBD1. V shed 0 bases and J 3 bases; nucleotides not matched to a gene: 3. The germline V gene has CDR1 SGHRS and CDR2 YFSETQ. The CDR3 has 14 amino acids. CDR3 nucleotides: TGCGCCAGCAGCTTGGGGGGACAGAACTACGAGCAGTACTTC. Protein sequence: CASSLGGQNYEQYF.

The rearrangement joins TRBV6-5 to TRBJ1-1; 8 nucleotides match TRBD1. J lost 4 bases, V lost 4 bases, and 14 bases had no gene match. The CDR3 consists of 17 residues. Germline CDR1 reads MNHEY; CDR2 reads SVGAGI. CDR3 in DNA: TGTGCCAGCAGTTCTTTTAGGGACAGGCTCGAACGCACTGAAGCTTTCTTT. Translating gives CASSSFRDRLERTEAFF.

The chain recombines TRBV5-1 with TRBJ2-7; 13 nucleotides agree with TRBD2. The CDR3 runs 21 residues. Germline loops: CDR1 SGHRS, CDR2 YFSETQ. J gave up 3 bases and V 0 bases, and 18 bases lay outside the gene matches. This CDR3 is CASSLAAQGPGLAGRNYEQYF. The CDR3, as DNA: TGCGCCAGCAGCTTGGCAGCGCAGGGACCGGGACTAGCGGGACGGAACTACGAGCAGTACTTC.

This clonotype was observed many times. V and J are TRBV2 and TRBJ1-2; D not resolved. The CDR3 extends over 15 amino acids. The ends were cut back, 3 bases at V and 3 bases at J, with 14 bases in the middle. Looked up from germline, CDR1 is SNHLY and CDR2 is FYNNEI. Written as DNA, the CDR3 is TGTGCCAGCAGTGATATGGAAGTAGTCGACTATGGCTACACCTTC. Translating it yields CASSDMEVVDYGYTF.

The rearrangement joins TRBV12-5 to TRBJ2-7; D not certain. V dropped 6 bases and J dropped 2 bases, with 8 bases sitting between them. From germline, CDR1 is LGHNT and CDR2 FRNRAP. The CDR3 runs to 12 residues. CDR3 DNA: TGTGCTAGTGGCCATTCGACCTACGAGCAGTACTTC. The encoded protein is CASGHSTYEQYF.

This clonotype was picked up many times. This chain links TRBV12-3 or TRBV12-4 with TRBJ1-2; D perhaps matches TRBD1 (6 bases). The CDR3 has 12 amino acids. The V end lost 7 bases, the J end lost 7 bases, and 13 bases lay between the germline ends. In DNA, the CDR3 is TGTGCCAGCATTCAACAGGGAACTGGCTACACCTTC. The encoded protein is CASIQQGTGYTF.

This clonotype was detected many times. The rearrangement uses TRBV12-3 or TRBV12-4 and TRBJ2-4; tentative D call: TRBD1 (6 bases). V dropped 4 bases and J dropped 0 bases, with 13 bases sitting between them. CDR3 length equals 16 residues. The CDR3 region is CASSSRGILAKNIQYF. The CDR3, as DNA: TGTGCCAGCAGTTCAAGGGGGATACTAGCCAAAAACATTCAGTACTTC.

The rearrangement links TRBV24-1 to TRBJ2-5, with D possibly called TRBD1 or TRBD2 (5 bases each). CDR3 length: 15 amino acids. Germline V gives CDR1 KGHDR, CDR2 SFDVKD. Trimming shortened V by 2 bases and J by 5 bases, and 14 bases separated the two germline ends. This CDR3 is CATSDSRVERETQYF. The CDR3 DNA follows: TGTGCCACCAGTGATTCCAGGGTCGAGCGGGAGACCCAGTACTTC.

This clonotype was seen at least ten times. J is TRBJ1-6 and V is TRBV12-3 or TRBV12-4; no definite D call. The CDR3 is 13 residues long. V gave up 5 bases and J gave up 8 bases, with 10 bases separating them. The CDR3 loop reads CASSPTGDSPLHF. In nucleotides, the CDR3 is TGTGCCAGCAGTCCAACCGGGGATTCACCCCTCCACTTT.

This clonotype has a handful of counts. The chain has TRBV4-1 and TRBJ1-1; 7 bases match TRBD1. Losses at the gene ends were 1 base for V and 6 bases for J; bases not matched to a gene: 5. Germline V gives CDR1 MGHRA, CDR2 YSYEKL. This CDR3 region has 14 residues. The CDR3 spells CASSQAGTASEAFF. In nucleotides, the CDR3 is TGCGCCAGCAGCCAAGCCGGGACAGCCTCTGAAGCTTTCTTT.